Listed below are T cell receptor beta chains from one sample, sequenced in a study of blood T cells in healthy people across ages. TCRdb reanalysed the 5' RACE reads using MiXCR and keeps one entry per CDR3 protein. The profile shows roughly 720,000 distinct CDR3 sequences, about 48% of them singletons. Sample: blood. All receptors derive from a man older than 75 in good health. Both conserved end residues are part of each CDR3. Each record gives: J gene, V gene, D gene, clone size, CDR3 length, CDR3 protein, CDR3 DNA. The D gene is left open where the match is weak. Not every row has a clone size; where given, it reads once, few, many or a size class.

TRBJ2-7,TRBV28,NA,NA,15,CASTGTGLGTYEQYF,TGTGCCAGCACTGGAACGGGGCTTGGTACTTACGAGCAGTACTTC
TRBJ2-3,TRBV10-2,TRBD2,few,13,CASRDGGTDTQYF,TGCGCCAGCAGGGACGGGGGGACAGATACGCAGTATTTT
TRBJ2-1,TRBV12-3/TRBV12-4,NA,NA,15,CASSFGTGSYNEQFF,TGTGCCAGCAGTTTCGGAACAGGGTCCTACAATGAGCAGTTCTTC
TRBJ2-2,TRBV7-2,NA,NA,18,CASGPPDRGVKGPGELFF,TGTGCCAGCGGACCCCCAGACCGGGGCGTCAAAGGGCCCGGGGAGCTGTTTTTT
TRBJ2-6,TRBV5-4,TRBD2,NA,18,CASSLGLAGVSGANVLTF,TGTGCCAGTAGCTTGGGACTAGCGGGAGTCTCTGGGGCCAACGTCCTGACTTTC
TRBJ2-5,TRBV20-1,TRBD2,once,15,CSARENSGRGETQYF,TGCAGTGCTAGAGAAAATAGCGGGAGGGGAGAGACCCAGTACTTC
TRBJ2-1,TRBV9,TRBD2,NA,19,CASSVTSGGALGSYNEQFF,TGTGCCAGCAGCGTCACTAGCGGGGGGGCCCTCGGGTCCTACAATGAGCAGTTCTTC
TRBJ2-7,TRBV10-3,TRBD2,NA,14,CAISSGSGTYEQYF,TGTGCCATCTCAAGCGGGAGTGGGACCTACGAGCAGTACTTC
TRBJ2-5,TRBV29-1,NA,NA,13,CSGERGTEETQYF,TGCAGCGGTGAAAGAGGCACGGAAGAGACCCAGTACTTC
TRBJ2-3,TRBV3-1,NA,NA,16,CASSQDSHDYTDTQYF,TGTGCCAGCAGCCAAGACTCCCACGACTACACAGATACGCAGTATTTT